The entry below gives a single TCR beta chain sequence along with its context. The antigen is not known. This specimen comes from a study of graft-versus-host responses after intestinal transplantation. Across the study: Recipients had multivisceral, liver-intestinal, or isolated intestinal transplants. Anti-thymocyte globulin induction preceded three to four years of tacrolimus and steroid maintenance in all recipients.

Assay: immunoSEQ multiplex PCR; the TCRdb copy retains only in-frame clones and omits some. The sample has approximately 82,000 clones, roughly 91% seen once. Broader study findings: Recipient bone marrow held GvH clones, some seen earlier in ileum or blood.

Sequenced here: unstimulated CD8+ T cells sorted from spleen or lymph node cells, sampled before transplant. This sequence originates from a human donor who was the organ donor for an intestinal transplant.

The CDR3 nucleotides are TGTGCCAGTAGTATGGGCCTCCTCTATGGCTACACCTTC. Its protein is CASSMGLLYGYTF. The chain couples TRBV19 to TRBJ1-2; D remains unclear. The CDR3 contains 13 residues. Trimming left V 3 bases short and J 4 bases short, with 9 bases between. CDR1 is LNHDA, CDR2 SQIVND, per germline (reference sequence).